The 18 T cell receptor beta chains listed next were all sequenced from one sample in a study of blood T cell repertoires in COVID-19. TCRdb's table, derived via immunoSEQ multiplex PCR, lists solely in-frame clones and lacks some. The repertoire holds just under 70,000 clones, with 75% to 90% as singletons. Specimen: peripheral blood. All receptors derive from a young man with acute or convalescent COVID-19.

V usage is TRBV7-9 and J usage is TRBJ2-7, with a tentative D call TRBD2 (6 bases). The V gene lost 4 bases and the J gene lost 2 bases, with 12 bases spanning the gap. Germline assignment: CDR1 SEHNR and CDR2 FQNEAQ (reference sequence). The CDR3 covers 14 residues. CDR3 nucleotides: TGTGCCAGCAGCTCCATTGGGAGGACCTACGAGCAGTACTTC. It specifies CASSSIGRTYEQYF.

The genes are TRBV28 and TRBJ2-2; TRBD1 matches 8 bases. Germline V gene lookup returns CDR1 MDHEN and CDR2 SYDVKM. CDR3 length equals 16 residues. J lost 7 bases, V lost 6 bases, and 13 bases had no gene match. CDR3 residues: CASRDRDRLTHGELFF. CDR3 bases: TGTGCCAGCAGAGACCGGGACAGGCTAACTCACGGGGAGCTGTTTTTT.

This clone was observed a handful of times. V usage is TRBV25-1 and J usage is TRBJ2-7, with a tentative D call TRBD1 (6 bases). The V gene lost 1 base and the J gene lost 2 bases, with 12 bases spanning the gap. Germline loops: CDR1 MGHDK, CDR2 SYGVNS. The CDR3 spans 15 residues. CDR3 DNA sequence: TGTGCCAGCAGTGAATCCGGGACAAAAGCCTACGAGCAGTACTTC. Translating it yields CASSESGTKAYEQYF.

This chain connects TRBV7-9 to TRBJ1-1; 9 bases fit TRBD1. The CDR3 consists of 14 residues. V shed 4 bases, J shed 6 bases, and the junction held 6 bases outside the gene matches. Germline CDR1 SEHNR, CDR2 FQNEAQ (reference sequence). The CDR3 region has the DNA TGTGCCAGCAGCTCGACAGGGGGGCTCGCTGAAGCTTTCTTT. Its translation: CASSSTGGLAEAFF. Full variable domain (remainder filled in from reference TRBV7-9 and TRBJ1-1): DTGVSQNPRHKITKRGQNVTFRCDPISEHNRLYWYRQTLGQGPEFLTYFQNEAQLEKSRLLSDRFSAERPKGSFSTLEIQRTEQGDSAMYLCASSSTGGLAEAFFGQGTRLTVV.

The chain has TRBV27 and TRBJ2-1, with D unclear. This CDR3 comprises 13 residues. The V gene's germline CDR1 is MNHEY and CDR2 SMNVEV (reference sequence). The ends were cut back, 2 bases at V and 5 bases at J, with 7 bases in the middle. The CDR3 loop is CASSLSRNNEQFF. The CDR3 DNA reads as TGTGCCAGCAGTTTAAGCAGGAACAATGAGCAGTTCTTC.

The chain combines TRBV19 with TRBJ2-7, with 7 bases lining up with TRBD1. V shed 5 bases, J shed 3 bases, and the junction held 10 bases outside the gene matches. The CDR3 loop spans 15 amino acids. Germline CDR1 LNHDA, CDR2 SQIVND (reference sequence). CDR3 sequence (DNA): TGTGCCAGTAGTGTTCGCCGGGACAGAGACTACGAGCAGTACTTC. Translation gives CASSVRRDRDYEQYF. The whole variable domain, remainder taken from reference TRBV19 and TRBJ2-7, is DGGITQSPKYLFRKEGQNVTLSCEQNLNHDAMYWYRQDPGQGLRLIYYSQIVNDFQKGDIAEGYSVSREKKESFPLTVTSAQKNPTAFYLCASSVRRDRDYEQYFGPGTRLTVT.

The chain links TRBV6-5 to TRBJ1-1; maybe TRBD1 (5 bases). V was clipped by 5 bases and J by 2 bases, with 9 bases between them. Germline V gene sequence: CDR1 MNHEY, CDR2 SVGAGI. This CDR3 region has 13 residues. CDR3 in DNA: TGTGCCAGCAGTCGCAGGGTAAACACTGAAGCTTTCTTT. Protein product: CASSRRVNTEAFF.

This sequence joins TRBV14 and TRBJ2-2, with TRBD2 matching 8 bases. V trimming: 4 bases; J trimming: 10 bases; junction bases outside the gene matches: 8. Germline V gene sequence: CDR1 SGHDN, CDR2 FVKESK. The CDR3 is made up of 14 amino acids. As DNA, the CDR3 is TGTGCCAGCAGCCCTCCCGGGACTAGTATGGAGCTGTTTTTT. Residues: CASSPPGTSMELFF.

This chain links TRBV5-1 with TRBJ1-6; 8 bases map to TRBD1. The CDR3 contains 16 residues. With V trimmed by 4 bases and J by 4 bases, 7 bases remained unmatched. The germline V gene encodes CDR1 SGHRS and CDR2 YFSETQ. The CDR3 DNA sequence: TGCGCCAGCAGCCCGACGACAGGGGAATATAATTCACCCCTCCACTTT. It is translated as CASSPTTGEYNSPLHF.

This clone was found once. This rearrangement joins TRBV27 to TRBJ2-7, with TRBD2 as a possible D gene (6 bases). This CDR3 region has 13 residues. Germline loops: CDR1 MNHEY, CDR2 SMNVEV (reference sequence). The V end was cut by 2 bases, the J end by 7 bases, with 12 bases between. In DNA form, the CDR3 reads TGTGCCAGCAGTTTAACCGCGGGGCGAGAGCAGTACTTC. Translation: CASSLTAGREQYF.

The chain couples TRBV4-1 to TRBJ2-1; 7 nucleotides line up with TRBD2. The CDR3 totals 13 residues. Germline trimming cut 6 bases from V and 10 bases from J; bases unmatched to any gene: 9. Germline V gene data show CDR1 as MGHRA and CDR2 as YSYEKL. The CDR3 spells CASRPNAGAEQFF. The CDR3 DNA follows: TGCGCCAGCAGACCAAACGCGGGAGCCGAGCAGTTCTTC.

The gene calls are TRBV4-1 and TRBJ2-7, with D possibly TRBD2 on 6 matching bases. The V gene's germline CDR1 is MGHRA and CDR2 YSYEKL. This CDR3 region has 15 residues. Trimming stripped 5 bases from V and 4 bases from J, with 18 bases between. This chain's CDR3 is CASSYNLANIYEQYF. In DNA, the CDR3 is TGCGCCAGCAGCTATAACCTAGCGAATATATACGAGCAGTACTTC.

The chain couples TRBV10-2 to TRBJ2-2, with 9 nucleotides matching TRBD2. Germline CDR1 and CDR2: WSHSY and SAAADI. The CDR3 loop spans 14 amino acids. The V gene end was trimmed by 6 bases and the J gene end by 3 bases; junction bases not matched to a gene: 2. CDR3 bases: TGCGCCAGCAGGATAGCGGGAGACACCGGGGAGCTGTTTTTT. It translates to CASRIAGDTGELFF.

The V gene is TRBV4-1, the J gene TRBJ2-2; the D is unclear. The germline gives CDR1 MGHRA, CDR2 YSYEKL. Deletions cut 6 bases from V and 5 bases from J, with 7 bases between. This CDR3 spans 12 amino acids. Here the CDR3 DNA reads TGCGCCAGCAGTCCGTATACCGGGGAGCTGTTTTTT. The encoded protein is CASSPYTGELFF.

V and J are TRBV18 and TRBJ2-1, with D maybe TRBD1 (6 bases). The V end was cut by 0 bases, the J end by 7 bases, with 25 bases between. This CDR3 comprises 19 residues. Germline CDR1 and CDR2: KGHSH and LQKENI. Here the CDR3 DNA reads TGTGCCAGCTCACCACCGAGCTCCGTCCATGGGGGCCGGGGAAATGAGCAGTTCTTC. This translates into CASSPPSSVHGGRGNEQFF.

This clone was recorded only once. The V call is TRBV9, the J call TRBJ2-3, with no clear D. The CDR3 is 15 amino acids. Trimming left V 3 bases short and J 2 bases short, with 13 bases between. Germline assignment: CDR1 SGDLS and CDR2 YYNGEE. CDR3 sequence: CASSAQQLTTDTQYF. In DNA form, the CDR3 reads TGTGCCAGCAGCGCCCAGCAACTAACCACAGATACGCAGTATTTT.

In DNA, the CDR3 is TGCGCCAGCAGTCAATCGGGACAGGGGGCGCGAAGCACAGATACGCAGTATTTT. Its protein product is CASSQSGQGARSTDTQYF. The V call is TRBV23-1, the J call TRBJ2-3, with 12 bases lining up with TRBD1. TRBV23-1 is designated an ORF whose function remains uncertain. This CDR3 has 18 amino acids. The J segment lost 0 bases and the V segment lost 0 bases, leaving 4 bases of the junction unmatched.

This chain joins TRBV5-1 and TRBJ2-1; TRBD2 matches at 7 bases. The CDR3 sequence is 11 residues long. Germline CDR1 is SGHRS and CDR2 is YFSETQ. The V gene end was trimmed by 0 bases and the J gene end by 14 bases; junction bases not matched to a gene: 2. For the CDR3, the DNA is TGCGCCAGCAGCTTGGAAGCGGGAAAGTTCTTC. Residues: CASSLEAGKFF. The full variable domain, rest sourced from reference TRBV5-1 and TRBJ2-1, is KAGVTQTPRYLIKTRGQQVTLSCSPISGHRSVSWYQQTPGQGLQFLFEYFSETQRNKGNFPGRFSGRQFSNSRSEMNVSTLELGDSALYLCASSLEAGKFFGPGTRLTVL.